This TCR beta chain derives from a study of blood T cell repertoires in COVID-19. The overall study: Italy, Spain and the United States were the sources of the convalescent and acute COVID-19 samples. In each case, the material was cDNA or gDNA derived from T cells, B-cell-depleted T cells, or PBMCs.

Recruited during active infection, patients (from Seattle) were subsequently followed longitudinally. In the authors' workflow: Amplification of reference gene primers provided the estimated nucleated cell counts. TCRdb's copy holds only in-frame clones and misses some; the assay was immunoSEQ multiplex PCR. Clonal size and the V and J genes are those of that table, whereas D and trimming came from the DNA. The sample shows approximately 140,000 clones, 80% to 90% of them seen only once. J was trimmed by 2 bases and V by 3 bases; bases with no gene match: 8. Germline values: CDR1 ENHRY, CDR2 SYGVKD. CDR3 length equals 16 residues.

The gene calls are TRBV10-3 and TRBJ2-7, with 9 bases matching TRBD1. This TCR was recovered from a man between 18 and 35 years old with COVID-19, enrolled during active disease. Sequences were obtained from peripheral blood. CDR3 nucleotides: TGTGCCATCAGTGAAATCTTGGGACAGGGAACCTACGAGCAGTACTTC. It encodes CAISEILGQGTYEQYF.